The 21 T cell receptor beta chains below come from one sample, sequenced in a study of blood T cell repertoires in COVID-19 (dated by TCRdb to the early 2020s). Library creation used the immunoSEQ multiplex PCR assay. TCRdb obtained this table from immuneACCESS and retained in-frame rearrangements with V and J assigned. These tables miss some clones; where compared with another copy, unresolved V genes account for less than half of the shortfall, and the remainder is unexplained. In all, the sample holds some 400,000 clones, and roughly 92% of those were seen once. 0.7% to 0.95% of the sample is taken by the ten largest. The sequenced sample was PBMCs or T cells enriched from blood (not recorded which). The origin of the receptors is a middle-aged woman who had been exposed to COVID-19.

This rearrangement joins TRBV3-1 (or the pseudogene TRBV3-2) to TRBJ1-2; the D is unclear. The CDR3 is 11 amino acids. V was trimmed by 3 bases and J by 4 bases, leaving 3 bases between them. CDR1 is LGHDT and CDR2 is YNNKEL in the germline V gene (reference sequence). For the CDR3, the DNA is TGTGCCAGCAGCCATCTCTATGGCTACACCTTC. Amino acids: CASSHLYGYTF.

The chain couples TRBV21-1 to TRBJ1-2; the table's D call of TRBD1 was not tested on the DNA. TRBV21-1 is tagged as a pseudogene. There are 14 residues in the CDR3. The CDR3 is CASSKRTVKSGYTF. CDR3 bases: TGTGCCAGCAGCAAACGGACAGTAAAAAGTGGCTACACCTTC.

This clone was detected once. The chain employs TRBV14 and TRBJ1-1; possibly TRBD1 for D (5 bases). Trimming stripped 2 bases from V and 5 bases from J, with 18 bases between. CDR3 size: 16 residues. Germline V gene lookup returns CDR1 SGHDN and CDR2 FVKESK. CDR3 protein: CASSQRGPRGGTEAFF. Written as DNA, the CDR3 is TGTGCCAGCAGCCAAAGGGGCCCGAGGGGAGGGACTGAAGCTTTCTTT.

The chain links TRBV3-1 (or the pseudogene TRBV3-2) to TRBJ1-6; D not certain. Germline CDR1 and CDR2: LGHDT and YNNKEL (reference sequence). Between the trimmed V and J ends, which lost 5 bases and 7 bases, there was a span of 9 bases. CDR3 length: 13 residues. CDR3 residues: CASSAKRNSPLHF. The CDR3 nucleotides are TGTGCCAGCAGCGCGAAGAGGAATTCACCCCTCCACTTT.

J is TRBJ2-3 and V is TRBV19; the D gene is possibly TRBD2 (6 bases). This CDR3 is 15 amino acids long. CDR1 is LNHDA and CDR2 is SQIVND in the germline V gene (reference sequence). Trimming cost V 5 bases and J 2 bases, with 14 bases left between them. In nucleotides, the CDR3 is TGTGCCAGTAGTGCCGAGACTAGGGCCACAGATACGCAGTATTTT. Residues: CASSAETRATDTQYF.

V gene TRBV24-1 combines with J gene TRBJ1-3; no reliable D call. V lost 5 bases and J lost 2, with 12 bases in between. The CDR3 contains 15 residues. CDR1 is KGHDR and CDR2 is SFDVKD in the germline V gene. As DNA, the CDR3 is TGTGCCACCAGTGTCCTCAGTTGGCCTGGAAACACCATATATTTT. Amino acids: CATSVLSWPGNTIYF.

V usage is TRBV15 and J usage is TRBJ1-4; tentatively, D is TRBD1 (5 bases). This CDR3 spans 14 amino acids. Per germline, CDR1 LNHNV and CDR2 YYDKDF (reference sequence). V was shortened by 4 bases and J by 5 bases, with 11 bases between the two germline ends. The DNA of the CDR3 is TGTGCCACCAGCAAGCAGGGTCCCAATGAAAAACTGTTTTTT. Amino acids: CATSKQGPNEKLFF.

The rearrangement uses TRBV2 and TRBJ1-6; D is unclear. The CDR3 spans 14 residues. Germline CDR1 SNHLY, CDR2 FYNNEI. V was pared by 0 bases and J by 7 bases, with 7 bases between. CDR3 amino acids: CASSEAQENSPLHF. In DNA form, the CDR3 reads TGTGCCAGCAGTGAAGCGCAAGAGAATTCACCCCTCCACTTT.

The chain links TRBV6-5 to TRBJ2-5; 7 nucleotides align to TRBD2. This CDR3 comprises 15 residues. J lost 1 base, V lost 6 bases, and 8 bases had no gene match. Germline lookup yields CDR1 MNHEY and CDR2 SVGAGI. The CDR3 reads CASRRPGGLQETQYF. The CDR3 DNA is TGTGCCAGCAGGCGGCCGGGGGGACTCCAAGAGACCCAGTACTTC.

The rearrangement links TRBV24-1 to TRBJ1-1; TRBD1 agrees at 9 bases. The CDR3 has 13 amino acids. J was trimmed by 1 base and V by 8 bases; bases with no gene match: 1. CDR1 is KGHDR, CDR2 SFDVKD, per germline. In DNA, the CDR3 is TGTGCCACCATGGGACAGGGGAACACTGAAGCTTTCTTT. Translation: CATMGQGNTEAFF.

The V call is TRBV27, the J call TRBJ2-1; TRBD1 matches 7 bases. Germline V lookup: CDR1 MNHEY, CDR2 SMNVEV (reference sequence). Trimming cost V 6 bases and J 2 bases; bases outside gene matches: 7. The CDR3 loop spans 15 amino acids. CDR3 in DNA: TGTGCCAGCAGAACGGACAGGAGAACCTACAATGAGCAGTTCTTC. Protein: CASRTDRRTYNEQFF.

The chain recombines TRBV6-5 with TRBJ2-1, with a possible D match to TRBD1 (7 bases). Trimming cost V 2 bases and J 11 bases, with 13 bases left between them. Germline V CDR1 and CDR2: MNHEY, SVGAGI. The CDR3 consists of 13 residues. CDR3 protein: CASSYGPGGKQFF. CDR3 nucleotide sequence: TGTGCCAGCAGTTACGGTCCAGGGGGGAAGCAGTTCTTC.

The V gene is TRBV13, the J gene TRBJ1-4; unclear D gene. There are 15 residues in the CDR3. V lost 0 bases and J lost 7, with 12 bases in between. In germline, CDR1 is PRHDT, CDR2 FYEKMQ (reference sequence). CDR3 sequence: CASSLGHYSREKLFF. DNA for the CDR3: TGTGCCAGCAGCTTAGGCCACTATAGTCGTGAAAAACTGTTTTTT. Full variable domain (rest looked up from reference TRBV13 and TRBJ1-4): AAGVIQSPRHLIKEKRETATLKCYPIPRHDTVYWYQQGPGQDPQFLISFYEKMQSDKGSIPDRFSAQQFSDYHSELNMSSLELGDSALYFCASSLGHYSREKLFFGSGTQLSVL.

V is TRBV19 and J is TRBJ2-7, with 8 bases fitting TRBD1. This CDR3 has 13 amino acids. The V gene end was trimmed by 10 bases and the J gene end by 3 bases; junction bases not matched to a gene: 8. The germline gives CDR1 LNHDA, CDR2 SQIVND (reference sequence). The CDR3 spells CATSTGAGYEQYF. The DNA of the CDR3 is TGTGCCACGTCGACAGGGGCGGGCTACGAGCAGTACTTC.

This clone was observed a single time. J is TRBJ1-5 and V is TRBV30; D gene ambiguous. The V and J ends lost 0 bases and 4 bases respectively, with 19 bases between them. The germline V gene has CDR1 GTSNPN and CDR2 SVGIG (reference sequence). This CDR3 contains 17 residues. CDR3 loop: CAWSVHPWAGENQPQHF. The CDR3, as DNA: TGTGCCTGGAGTGTACACCCTTGGGCAGGCGAGAATCAGCCCCAGCATTTT.

V is TRBV9 and J is TRBJ2-3; 8 bases are a match to TRBD2. The CDR3 totals 18 residues. The germline V gene has CDR1 SGDLS and CDR2 YYNGEE. Germline trimming cut 2 bases from V and 0 bases from J; bases unmatched to any gene: 11. CDR3 nucleotides: TGTGCCAGCAGCGTCAGCGGGGGCTTAGGTTATAGCACAGATACGCAGTATTTT. Its translation is CASSVSGGLGYSTDTQYF.

The J gene is TRBJ2-6, the V gene TRBV11-3, with D maybe TRBD1 (5 bases). The CDR3 is 17 residues long. Trimming removed 2 bases from V and 1 base from J, with 12 bases in between. CDR1 is SGHNT and CDR2 is YENEEA in the germline V gene. CDR3 nucleotide sequence: TGTGCCAGCAGCTTATATGCAGGGTCTTCTGGGGCCAACGTCCTGACTTTC. This translates into CASSLYAGSSGANVLTF.

J is TRBJ2-7 and V is TRBV10-1, with unresolved D. CDR3 length: 11 amino acids. Trimming shortened V by 5 bases and J by 6 bases, and 8 bases separated the two germline ends. Germline loops: CDR1 WNHNN, CDR2 SYGVQD (reference sequence). CDR3: CASSNLGEQYF. In DNA, the CDR3 is TGCGCCAGCAGTAACCTCGGCGAGCAGTACTTC.

Concerning this clone itself: Other DNA sequences in this sample translate to the same CDR3. The V call is TRBV12-3 or TRBV12-4, the J call TRBJ1-5, with a possible D match to TRBD1 (5 bases). The CDR3 runs to 13 residues. V was clipped by 2 bases and J by 4 bases, with 6 bases between them. The CDR3 spells CASSLQGNQPQHF. The CDR3 DNA follows: TGTGCCAGCAGTTTACAGGGAAATCAGCCCCAGCATTTT.

The rearrangement uses TRBV2 and TRBJ2-6; no clear D. CDR1 SNHLY and CDR2 FYNNEI come from the germline V gene. This CDR3 has 15 amino acids. V lost 5 bases and J lost 0, with 8 bases in between. The DNA of the CDR3 is TGTGCCAGCAGTATGCAGGACTCTGGGGCCAACGTCCTGACTTTC. This gives the protein CASSMQDSGANVLTF. Using reference TRBV2 and TRBJ2-6 for the parts outside the CDR3, the full variable domain is EPEVTQTPSHQVTQMGQEVILRCVPISNHLYFYWYRQILGQKVEFLVSFYNNEISEKSEIFDDQFSVERPDGSNFTLKIRSTKLEDSAMYFCASSMQDSGANVLTFGAGSRLTVL.

The chain uses TRBV5-5 and TRBJ1-3; D possibly corresponds to TRBD1 (5 bases). CDR1 SGHKS and CDR2 YYEKEE come from the germline V gene (reference sequence). The ends were cut back, 3 bases at V and 0 bases at J, with 13 bases in the middle. This CDR3 region has 16 residues. CDR3 sequence (DNA): TGTGCCAGCAGCTCCCTAGACAGTTACTCTGGAAACACCATATATTTT. As protein: CASSSLDSYSGNTIYF. The full variable domain, completed using reference TRBV5-5 and TRBJ1-3, is DAGVTQSPTHLIKTRGQQVTLRCSPISGHKSVSWYQQVLGQGPQFIFQYYEKEERGRGNFPDRFSARQFPNYSSELNVNALLLGDSALYLCASSSLDSYSGNTIYFGEGSWLTVV.